This T cell receptor beta chain was documented in a study of T cell repertoires in cytomegalovirus infection. Study overall: Shared public TCR beta signatures pointed to both CMV infection and a matching HLA type.

Notes on this clonotype: As yet, its antigen is unknown.

The germline V and J ends were trimmed by 7 bases and 5 bases, with 14 bases remaining between them. CDR1 is SGHTA, CDR2 FQGNSA, per germline. This CDR3 has 13 residues. General study points: Pooled public TCR beta family frequency picked out CMV carriers with the relevant HLA.

TCRdb used MiXCR to reprocess the reads, holding one entry per CDR3 protein. The sample has hundreds of thousands of distinct CDR3 sequences, 30% to 35% seen once. This specimen consisted of cultured PBMCs, obtained from culture after CMV antigen stimulation. V usage is TRBV7-2 and J usage is TRBJ2-5; a possible D gene is TRBD2 (6 bases). The receptor was derived from a human donor in good health (CMV status not recorded). Some clones in this sample may be carry-over from other donors' samples. The CDR3 nucleotides read TGTGCCAGCAACAACCGGGCGGGGGAGACCCAGTACTTC. Translated: CASNNRAGETQYF.